The T cell receptor (beta chain) under discussion was sequenced for a study of blood T cells in healthy people across ages. The CDR3 has 17 amino acids. Germline CDR1 and CDR2: LGHNA and YSLEER. The V segment lost 0 bases and the J segment 3 bases; nucleotides outside the gene matches: 2. Aged about 6 to 95, donors were systemically healthy Caucasians from Russia. A sample-barcoded 5' primer and a J-beta primer mix were used in a second PCR of roughly 7 to 11 cycles. TCRdb recomputed calls from the 5' RACE reads with MiXCR, one row per CDR3 protein. The sample carries 1.5 million to 1.9 million distinct CDR3 sequences, roughly 43% recorded once.

The rearrangement uses TRBV4-3 and TRBJ1-4, with TRBD1 matching over 12 bases. The source material was blood. The receptor's source is a woman under 30 in good health. CDR3 coding DNA: TGCGCCAGCAGCCAAGAAGGGACAGGGGGCTCTAATGAAAAACTGTTTTTT. As protein: CASSQEGTGGSNEKLFF.